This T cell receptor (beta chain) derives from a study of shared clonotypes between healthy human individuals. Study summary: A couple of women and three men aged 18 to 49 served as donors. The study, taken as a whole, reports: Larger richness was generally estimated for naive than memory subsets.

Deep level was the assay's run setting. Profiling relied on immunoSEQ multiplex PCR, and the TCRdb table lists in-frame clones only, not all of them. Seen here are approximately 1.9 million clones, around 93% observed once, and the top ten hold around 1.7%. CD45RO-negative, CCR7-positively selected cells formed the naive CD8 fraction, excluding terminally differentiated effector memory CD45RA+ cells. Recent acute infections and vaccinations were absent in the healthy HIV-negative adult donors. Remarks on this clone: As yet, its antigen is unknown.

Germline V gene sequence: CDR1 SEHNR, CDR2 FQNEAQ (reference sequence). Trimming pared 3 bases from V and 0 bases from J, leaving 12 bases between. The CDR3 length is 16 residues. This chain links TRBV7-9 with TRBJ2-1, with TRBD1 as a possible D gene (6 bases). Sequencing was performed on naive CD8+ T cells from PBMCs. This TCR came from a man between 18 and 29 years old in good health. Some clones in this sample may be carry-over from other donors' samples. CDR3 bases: TGTGCCAGCAGCTTCCTGGCGGACAGCTCCTACAATGAGCAGTTCTTC. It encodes CASSFLADSSYNEQFF. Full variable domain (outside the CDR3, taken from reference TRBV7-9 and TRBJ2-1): DTGVSQNPRHKITKRGQNVTFRCDPISEHNRLYWYRQTLGQGPEFLTYFQNEAQLEKSRLLSDRFSAERPKGSFSTLEIQRTEQGDSAMYLCASSFLADSSYNEQFFGPGTRLTVL.